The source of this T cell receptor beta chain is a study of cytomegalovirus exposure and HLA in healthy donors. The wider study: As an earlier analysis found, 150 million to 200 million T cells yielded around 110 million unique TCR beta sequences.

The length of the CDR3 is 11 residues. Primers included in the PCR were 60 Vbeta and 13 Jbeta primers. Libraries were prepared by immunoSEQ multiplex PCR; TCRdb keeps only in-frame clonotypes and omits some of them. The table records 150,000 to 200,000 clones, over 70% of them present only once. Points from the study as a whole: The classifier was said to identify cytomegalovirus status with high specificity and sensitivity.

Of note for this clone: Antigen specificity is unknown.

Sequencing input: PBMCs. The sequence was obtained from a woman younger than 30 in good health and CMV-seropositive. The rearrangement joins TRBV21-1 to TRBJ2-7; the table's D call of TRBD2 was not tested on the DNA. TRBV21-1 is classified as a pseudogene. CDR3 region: CASRGWGGQYV. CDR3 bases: TGTGCCAGCAGGGGATGGGGAGGGCAGTACGTC.